This T cell receptor (beta chain) was retrieved from a study of shared clonotypes between healthy human individuals. The germline gives CDR1 GTSNPN, CDR2 SVGIG (reference sequence). The CDR3 length is 13 residues. Trimming at V came to 2 bases and at J to 5 bases, leaving 4 bases not matched to a gene. Around 31,000 T cell genomes, or approximately 0.3 ug DNA, went into unsorted PBMC replicate PCRs. Sequenced by immunoSEQ multiplex PCR; TCRdb stores in-frame clones only, minus some. The sample yields around 440,000 clones, roughly three quarters seen once. All donors were healthy HIV-negative adults lacking recent acute infections or vaccinations. With unsorted samples, genomic DNA was obtained from about 90 million PBMCs.

Sequenced input: PBMCs. This receptor was identified in a woman aged 40-49 years in good health. Some clones in this sample may be carry-over from other donors' samples. The chain employs TRBV30 and TRBJ2-5; TRBD2 matches at 8 bases. In nucleotides, the CDR3 is TGTGCCTGGAGTACCGGGGGGGTGGAGACCCAGTACTTC. Translated, it gives CAWSTGGVETQYF.